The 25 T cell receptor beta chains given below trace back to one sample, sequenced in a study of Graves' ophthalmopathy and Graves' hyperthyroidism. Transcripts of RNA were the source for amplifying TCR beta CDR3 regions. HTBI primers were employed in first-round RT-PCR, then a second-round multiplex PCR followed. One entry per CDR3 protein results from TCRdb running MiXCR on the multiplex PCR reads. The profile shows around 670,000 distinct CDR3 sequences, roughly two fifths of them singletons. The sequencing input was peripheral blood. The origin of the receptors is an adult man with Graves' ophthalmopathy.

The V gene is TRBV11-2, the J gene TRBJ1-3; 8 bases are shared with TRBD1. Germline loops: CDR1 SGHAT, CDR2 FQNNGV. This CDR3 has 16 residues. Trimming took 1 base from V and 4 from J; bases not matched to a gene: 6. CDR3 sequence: CASSLAGGAGGNTIYF. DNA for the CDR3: TGTGCCAGCAGCTTAGCAGGGGGCGCAGGCGGAAACACCATATATTTT.

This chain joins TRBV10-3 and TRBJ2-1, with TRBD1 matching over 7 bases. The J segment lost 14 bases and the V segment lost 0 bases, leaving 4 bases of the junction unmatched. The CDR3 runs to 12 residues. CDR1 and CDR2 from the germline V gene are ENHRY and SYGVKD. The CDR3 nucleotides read TGTGCCATCAGTGAGTCCGACAGGGTGAAGTTCTTC. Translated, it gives CAISESDRVKFF.

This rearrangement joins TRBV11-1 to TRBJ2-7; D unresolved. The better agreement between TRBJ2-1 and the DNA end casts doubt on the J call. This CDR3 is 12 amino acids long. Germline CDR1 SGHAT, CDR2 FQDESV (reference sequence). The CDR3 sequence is CASSFTFHEQFF. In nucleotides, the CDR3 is TGTGCCAGCAGCTTTACCTTCCATGAGCAGTTCTTC.

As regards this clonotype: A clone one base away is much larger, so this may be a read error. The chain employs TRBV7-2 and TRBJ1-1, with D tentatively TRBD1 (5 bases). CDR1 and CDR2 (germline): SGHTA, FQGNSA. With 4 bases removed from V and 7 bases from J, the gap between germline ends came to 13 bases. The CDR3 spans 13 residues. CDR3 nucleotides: TGTGCCAGCAGCTCGATGGGGGTCGGTGAAGCTTTCTTT. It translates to CASSSMGVGEAFF.

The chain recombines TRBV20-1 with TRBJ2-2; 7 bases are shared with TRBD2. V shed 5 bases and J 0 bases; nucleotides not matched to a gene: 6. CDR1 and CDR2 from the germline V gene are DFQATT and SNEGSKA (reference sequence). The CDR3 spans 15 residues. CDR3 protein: CSAPGTSANTGELFF. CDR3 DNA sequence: TGCAGTGCTCCCGGTACTAGCGCGAACACCGGGGAGCTGTTTTTT.

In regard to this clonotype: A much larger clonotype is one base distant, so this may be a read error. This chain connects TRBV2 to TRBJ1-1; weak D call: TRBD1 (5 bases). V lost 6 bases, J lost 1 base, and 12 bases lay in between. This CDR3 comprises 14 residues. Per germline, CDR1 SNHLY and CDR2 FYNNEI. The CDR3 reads CASSRTLTNTEAFF. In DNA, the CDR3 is TGTGCCAGCAGCCGGACACTGACGAACACTGAAGCTTTCTTT.

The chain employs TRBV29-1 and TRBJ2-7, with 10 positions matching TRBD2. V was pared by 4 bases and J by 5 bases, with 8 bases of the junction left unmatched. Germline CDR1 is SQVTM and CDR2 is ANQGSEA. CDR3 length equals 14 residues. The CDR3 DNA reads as TGCAGCGTTGGGGTAGCGGGAGGTCCAAACGAGCAGTACTTC. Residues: CSVGVAGGPNEQYF.

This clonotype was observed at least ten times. DNA for the CDR3: TGTGCCAGCAGCCTAGACCGGGAAAAACTGTTTTTT. Its translation: CASSLDREKLFF. V is TRBV7-2 and J is TRBJ1-4; no clear D. Trimming took 5 bases from V and 8 from J, leaving 9 bases between them. The CDR3 runs 12 residues. In germline, CDR1 is SGHTA, CDR2 FQGNSA. Full variable domain (rest looked up from reference TRBV7-2 and TRBJ1-4): GAGVSQSPSNKVTEKGKDVELRCDPISGHTALYWYRQSLGQGLEFLIYFQGNSAPDKSGLPSDRFSAERTGGSVSTLTIQRTQQEDSAVYLCASSLDREKLFFGSGTQLSVL.

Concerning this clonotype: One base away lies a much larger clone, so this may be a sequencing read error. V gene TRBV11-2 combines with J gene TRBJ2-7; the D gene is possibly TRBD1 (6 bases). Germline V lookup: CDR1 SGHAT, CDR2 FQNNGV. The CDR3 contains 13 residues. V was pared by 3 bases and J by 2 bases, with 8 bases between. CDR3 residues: CASSFRQAYEQYF. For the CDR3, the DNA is TGTGCCAGCAGCTTCAGACAGGCCTACGAGCAGTACTTC.

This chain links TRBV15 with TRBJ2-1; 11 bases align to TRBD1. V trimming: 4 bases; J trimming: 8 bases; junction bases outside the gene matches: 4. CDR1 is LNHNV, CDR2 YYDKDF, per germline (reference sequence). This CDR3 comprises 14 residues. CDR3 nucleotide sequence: TGTGCCACCAGCATTGGGACAGGGGGACATGAGCAGTTCTTC. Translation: CATSIGTGGHEQFF.

CDR3 in DNA: TGTGCCAGCAGCTTAATAAGAGGTCCAGATACGCAGTATTTT. Amino acids: CASSLIRGPDTQYF. The gene calls are TRBV7-2 and TRBJ2-3, with no clear D. Germline V lookup: CDR1 SGHTA, CDR2 FQGNSA. V gave up 2 bases and J gave up 4 bases, with 10 bases separating them. This CDR3 contains 14 residues.

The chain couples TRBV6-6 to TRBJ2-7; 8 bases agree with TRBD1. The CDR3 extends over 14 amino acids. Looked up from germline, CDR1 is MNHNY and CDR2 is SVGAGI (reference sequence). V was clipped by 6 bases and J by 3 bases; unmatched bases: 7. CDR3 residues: CASSARTGLYEQYF. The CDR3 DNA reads TGTGCCAGCAGCGCCCGGACAGGGCTCTACGAGCAGTACTTC.

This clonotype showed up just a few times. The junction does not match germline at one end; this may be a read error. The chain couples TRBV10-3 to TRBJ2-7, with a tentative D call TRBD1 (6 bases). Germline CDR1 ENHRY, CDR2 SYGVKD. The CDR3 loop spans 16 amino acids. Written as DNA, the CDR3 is TGTGCCAGCAGTTCACCCGGGACATCGAGCTCCTACGAGCAGTACTTC. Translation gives CASSSPGTSSSYEQYF.

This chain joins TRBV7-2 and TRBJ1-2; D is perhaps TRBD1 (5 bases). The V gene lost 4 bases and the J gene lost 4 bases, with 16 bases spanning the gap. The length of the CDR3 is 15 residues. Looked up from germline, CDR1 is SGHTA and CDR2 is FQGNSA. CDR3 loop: CASSSGAGAVYGYTF. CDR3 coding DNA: TGTGCCAGCAGCTCGGGAGCCGGGGCTGTCTATGGCTACACCTTC.

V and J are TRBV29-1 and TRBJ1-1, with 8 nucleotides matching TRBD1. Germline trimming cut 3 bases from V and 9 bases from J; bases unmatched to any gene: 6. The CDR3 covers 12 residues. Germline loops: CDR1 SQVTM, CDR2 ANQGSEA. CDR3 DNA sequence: TGCAGCGTTGATGGACAGGGCCAGAAAGCTTTCTTT. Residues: CSVDGQGQKAFF.

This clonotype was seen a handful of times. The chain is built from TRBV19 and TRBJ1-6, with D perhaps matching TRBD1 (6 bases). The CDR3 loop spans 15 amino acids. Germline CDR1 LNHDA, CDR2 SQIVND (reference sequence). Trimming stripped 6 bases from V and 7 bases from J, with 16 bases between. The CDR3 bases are TGTGCCAGTAGCCGCAGGCACAGGGCCAATTCACCCCTCCACTTT. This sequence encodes CASSRRHRANSPLHF.

In DNA, the CDR3 is TGCGCCAGCAGCCAAGACCGACAGGGGGCTAAGACCCAGTACTTC. Residues: CASSQDRQGAKTQYF. V usage is TRBV4-1 and J usage is TRBJ2-5; TRBD1 matches at 10 bases. Germline assignment: CDR1 MGHRA and CDR2 YSYEKL. V lost 0 bases, J lost 6 bases, and 4 bases stayed unmatched. The CDR3 has 15 residues.

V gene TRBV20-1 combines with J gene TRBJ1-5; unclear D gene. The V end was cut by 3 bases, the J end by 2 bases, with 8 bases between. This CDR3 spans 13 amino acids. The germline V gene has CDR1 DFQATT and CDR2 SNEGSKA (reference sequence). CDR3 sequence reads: CSARRQGNQPQHF. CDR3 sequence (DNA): TGCAGTGCTAGGAGGCAGGGCAATCAGCCCCAGCATTTT.

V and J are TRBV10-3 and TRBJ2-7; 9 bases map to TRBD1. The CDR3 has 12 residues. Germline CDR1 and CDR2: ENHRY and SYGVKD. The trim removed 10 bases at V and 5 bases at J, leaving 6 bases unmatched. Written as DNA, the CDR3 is TGTGCCACCGGGACAGGGATCCACGAGCAGTACTTC. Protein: CATGTGIHEQYF.

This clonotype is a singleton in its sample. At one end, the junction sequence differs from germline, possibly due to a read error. CDR3 amino acids: CAGSLRTSGGGTGELFF. CDR3 nucleotide sequence: TGTGCCGGCAGCCTAAGAACTAGCGGGGGCGGAACCGGGGAGCTGTTTTTT. This chain connects TRBV7-2 to TRBJ2-2; 11 bases agree with TRBD2. The CDR3 has 17 residues. Germline assignment: CDR1 SGHTA and CDR2 FQGNSA.

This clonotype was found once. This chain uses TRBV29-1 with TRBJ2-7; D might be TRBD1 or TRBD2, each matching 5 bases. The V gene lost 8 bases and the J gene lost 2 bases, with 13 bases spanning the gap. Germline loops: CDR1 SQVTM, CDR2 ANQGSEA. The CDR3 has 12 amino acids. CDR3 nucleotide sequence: TGCAGCTTCGAGGGGCCCGCCTACGAGCAGTACTTC. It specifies CSFEGPAYEQYF.

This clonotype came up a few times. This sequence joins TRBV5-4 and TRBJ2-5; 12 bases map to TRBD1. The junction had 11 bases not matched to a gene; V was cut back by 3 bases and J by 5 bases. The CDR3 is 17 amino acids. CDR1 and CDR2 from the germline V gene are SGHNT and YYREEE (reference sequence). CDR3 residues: CASSSGTGGGFGETQYF. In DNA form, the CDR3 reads TGTGCCAGCAGCTCCGGGACAGGGGGCGGGTTTGGGGAGACCCAGTACTTC.

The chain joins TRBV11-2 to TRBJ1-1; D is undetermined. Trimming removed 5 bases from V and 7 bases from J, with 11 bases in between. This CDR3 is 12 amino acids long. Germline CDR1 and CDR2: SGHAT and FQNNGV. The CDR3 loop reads CASSVTGNEAFF. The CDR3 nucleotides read TGTGCCAGCAGCGTGACTGGGAATGAAGCTTTCTTT.

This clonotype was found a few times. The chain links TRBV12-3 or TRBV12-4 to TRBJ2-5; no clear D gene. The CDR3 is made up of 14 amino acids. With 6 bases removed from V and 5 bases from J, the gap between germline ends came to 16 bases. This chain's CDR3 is CASSPYSLSETQYF. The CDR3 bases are TGTGCCAGCAGCCCTTACAGCTTGTCGGAGACCCAGTACTTC.

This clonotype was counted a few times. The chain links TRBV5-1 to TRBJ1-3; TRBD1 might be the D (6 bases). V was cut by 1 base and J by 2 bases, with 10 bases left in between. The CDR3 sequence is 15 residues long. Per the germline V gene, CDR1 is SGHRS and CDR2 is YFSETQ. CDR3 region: CASSLWGDTGNTIYF. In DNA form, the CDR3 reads TGCGCCAGCAGCTTGTGGGGGGACACTGGAAACACCATATATTTT.